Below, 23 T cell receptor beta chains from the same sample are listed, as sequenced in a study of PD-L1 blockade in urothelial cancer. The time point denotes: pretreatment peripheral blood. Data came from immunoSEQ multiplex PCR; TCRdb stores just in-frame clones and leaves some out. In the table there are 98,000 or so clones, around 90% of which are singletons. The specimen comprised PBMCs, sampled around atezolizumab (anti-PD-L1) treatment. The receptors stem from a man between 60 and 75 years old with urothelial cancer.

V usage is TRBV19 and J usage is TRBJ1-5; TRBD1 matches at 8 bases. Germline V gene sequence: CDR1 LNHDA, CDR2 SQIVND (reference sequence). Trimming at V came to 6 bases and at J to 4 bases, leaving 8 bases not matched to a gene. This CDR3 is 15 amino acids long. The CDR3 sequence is CASRTGTGYNQPQHF. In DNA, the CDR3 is TGTGCCAGTAGAACCGGGACAGGATATAATCAGCCCCAGCATTTT.

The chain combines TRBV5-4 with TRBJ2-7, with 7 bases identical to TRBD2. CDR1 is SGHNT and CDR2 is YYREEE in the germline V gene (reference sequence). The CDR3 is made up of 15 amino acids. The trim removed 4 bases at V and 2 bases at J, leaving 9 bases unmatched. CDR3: CASSPIAGDPYEQYF. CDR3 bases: TGTGCCAGCAGCCCTATCGCGGGGGACCCCTACGAGCAGTACTTC.

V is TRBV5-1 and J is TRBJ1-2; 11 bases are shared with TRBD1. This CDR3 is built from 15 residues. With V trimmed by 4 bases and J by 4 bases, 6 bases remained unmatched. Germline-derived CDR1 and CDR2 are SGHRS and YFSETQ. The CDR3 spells CASSGGQGDGYGYTF. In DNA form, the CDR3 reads TGCGCCAGCAGCGGGGGACAGGGGGACGGCTATGGCTACACCTTC.

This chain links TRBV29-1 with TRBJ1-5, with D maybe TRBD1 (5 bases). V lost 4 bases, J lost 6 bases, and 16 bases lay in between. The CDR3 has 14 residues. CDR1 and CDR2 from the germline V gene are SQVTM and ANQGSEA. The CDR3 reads CSVGQGGQSQPQHF. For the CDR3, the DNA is TGCAGCGTTGGGCAGGGCGGACAAAGTCAGCCCCAGCATTTT. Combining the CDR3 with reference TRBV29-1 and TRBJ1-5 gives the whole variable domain SAVISQKPSRDICQRGTSLTIQCQVDSQVTMMFWYRQQPGQSLTLIATANQGSEATYESGFVIDKFPISRPNLTFSTLTVSNMSPEDSSIYLCSVGQGGQSQPQHFGDGTRLSIL.

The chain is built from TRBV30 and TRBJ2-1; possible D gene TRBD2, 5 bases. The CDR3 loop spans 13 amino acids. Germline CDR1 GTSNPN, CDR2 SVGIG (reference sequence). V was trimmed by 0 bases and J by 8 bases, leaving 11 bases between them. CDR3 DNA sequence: TGTGCCTGGAGTGTGTCTAGCTCTGATGAGCAGTTCTTC. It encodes CAWSVSSSDEQFF.

The CDR3 DNA reads TGTGCCTGGAGGCACGGTGGGGCCAACGTCCTGACTTTC. It yields the protein CAWRHGGANVLTF. The gene calls are TRBV30 and TRBJ2-6, with D unclear. Trimming shortened V by 3 bases and J by 3 bases, and 6 bases separated the two germline ends. The CDR3 is made up of 13 amino acids. Germline V gene sequence: CDR1 GTSNPN, CDR2 SVGIG (reference sequence).

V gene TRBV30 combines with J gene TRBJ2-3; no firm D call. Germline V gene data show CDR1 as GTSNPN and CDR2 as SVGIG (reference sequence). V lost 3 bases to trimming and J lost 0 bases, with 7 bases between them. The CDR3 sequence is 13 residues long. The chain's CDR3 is CAWRQSSTDTQYF. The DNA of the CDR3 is TGTGCCTGGAGACAGAGTAGCACAGATACGCAGTATTTT.

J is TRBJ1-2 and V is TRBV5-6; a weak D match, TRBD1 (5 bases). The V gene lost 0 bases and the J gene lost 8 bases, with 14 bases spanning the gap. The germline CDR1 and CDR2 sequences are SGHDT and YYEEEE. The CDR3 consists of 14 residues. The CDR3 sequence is CASSLVAGSGGYTF. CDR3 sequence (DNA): TGTGCCAGCAGCTTGGTAGCAGGGTCCGGAGGCTACACCTTC.

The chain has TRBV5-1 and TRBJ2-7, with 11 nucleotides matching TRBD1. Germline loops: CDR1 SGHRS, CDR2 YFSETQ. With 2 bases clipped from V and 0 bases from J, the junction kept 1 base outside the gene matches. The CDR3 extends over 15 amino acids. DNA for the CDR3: TGCGCCAGCAGCTTCGGGACAGGGGGCTCCTACGAGCAGTACTTC. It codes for CASSFGTGGSYEQYF.

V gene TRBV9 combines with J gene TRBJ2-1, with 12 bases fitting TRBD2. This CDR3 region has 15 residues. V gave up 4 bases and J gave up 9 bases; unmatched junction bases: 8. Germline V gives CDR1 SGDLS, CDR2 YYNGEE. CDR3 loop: CASSPILAGGSEQFF. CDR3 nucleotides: TGTGCCAGCAGCCCGATTCTAGCGGGGGGGAGTGAGCAGTTCTTC.

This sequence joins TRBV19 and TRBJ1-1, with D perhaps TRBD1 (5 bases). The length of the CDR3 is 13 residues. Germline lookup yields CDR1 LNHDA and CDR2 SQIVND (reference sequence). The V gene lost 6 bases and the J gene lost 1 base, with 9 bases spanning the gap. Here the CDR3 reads CASSGGWNTEAFF. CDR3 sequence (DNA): TGTGCCAGTAGCGGGGGATGGAACACTGAAGCTTTCTTT.

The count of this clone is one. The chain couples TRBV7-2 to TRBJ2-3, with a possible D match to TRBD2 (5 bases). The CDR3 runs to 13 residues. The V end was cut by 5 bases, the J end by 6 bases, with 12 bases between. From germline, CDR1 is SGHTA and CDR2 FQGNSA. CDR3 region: CASSETRGDTQYF. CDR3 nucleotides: TGTGCCAGCAGCGAGACGAGAGGGGATACGCAGTATTTT.

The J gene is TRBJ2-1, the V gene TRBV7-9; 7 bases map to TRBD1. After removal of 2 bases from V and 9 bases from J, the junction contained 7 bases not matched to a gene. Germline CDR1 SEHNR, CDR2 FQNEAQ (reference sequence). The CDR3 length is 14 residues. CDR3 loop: CASSLMTGSTEQFF. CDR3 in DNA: TGTGCCAGCAGCTTAATGACAGGGTCGACTGAGCAGTTCTTC.

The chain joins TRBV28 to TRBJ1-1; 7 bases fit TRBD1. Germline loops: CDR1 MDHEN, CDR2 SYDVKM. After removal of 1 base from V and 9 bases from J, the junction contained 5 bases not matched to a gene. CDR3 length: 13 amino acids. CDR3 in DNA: TGTGCCAGCAGTTTATCACAGGGGCGACAAGCTTTCTTT. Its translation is CASSLSQGRQAFF.

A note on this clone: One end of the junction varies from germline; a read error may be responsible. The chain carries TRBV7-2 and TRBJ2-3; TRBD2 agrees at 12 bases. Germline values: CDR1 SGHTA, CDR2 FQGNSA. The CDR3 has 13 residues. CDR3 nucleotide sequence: TGTGCCAGCAGCTCCCCCCCTAGCGGGGGGGCCGGGTTT. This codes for CASSSPPSGGAGF.

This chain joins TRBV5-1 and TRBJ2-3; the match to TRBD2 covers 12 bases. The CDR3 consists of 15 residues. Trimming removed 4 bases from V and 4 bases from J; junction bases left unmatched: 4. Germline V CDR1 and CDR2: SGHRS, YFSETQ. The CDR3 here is CASSEGLAGSDTQYF. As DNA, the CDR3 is TGCGCCAGCAGCGAGGGACTAGCGGGTTCAGATACGCAGTATTTT.

CDR3 in DNA: TGTGCCAGCAGCTTGTTCGGGACAGGGAACCGAGCTTTCTTT. This sequence encodes CASSLFGTGNRAFF. The chain joins TRBV5-5 to TRBJ1-1, with 9 bases fitting TRBD1. The CDR3 extends over 14 amino acids. Germline CDR1 SGHKS, CDR2 YYEKEE (reference sequence). V trimming: 1 base; J trimming: 10 bases; junction bases outside the gene matches: 8. The entire variable domain, with the rest obtained from reference TRBV5-5 and TRBJ1-1, is as follows: DAGVTQSPTHLIKTRGQQVTLRCSPISGHKSVSWYQQVLGQGPQFIFQYYEKEERGRGNFPDRFSARQFPNYSSELNVNALLLGDSALYLCASSLFGTGNRAFFGQGTRLTVV.

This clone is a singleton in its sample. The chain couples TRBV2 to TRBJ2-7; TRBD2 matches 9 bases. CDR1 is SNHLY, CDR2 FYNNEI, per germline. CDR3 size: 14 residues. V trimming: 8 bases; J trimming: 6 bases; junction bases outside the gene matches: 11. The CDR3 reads CASAAGGPGSEQYF. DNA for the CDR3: TGTGCCAGCGCAGCGGGAGGCCCAGGGTCCGAGCAGTACTTC.

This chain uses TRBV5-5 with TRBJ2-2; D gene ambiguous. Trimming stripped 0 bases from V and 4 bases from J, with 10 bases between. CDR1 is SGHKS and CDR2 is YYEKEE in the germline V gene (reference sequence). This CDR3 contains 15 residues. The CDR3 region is CASSLGPGPTGELFF. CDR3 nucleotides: TGTGCCAGCAGCTTGGGGCCGGGTCCCACCGGGGAGCTGTTTTTT.

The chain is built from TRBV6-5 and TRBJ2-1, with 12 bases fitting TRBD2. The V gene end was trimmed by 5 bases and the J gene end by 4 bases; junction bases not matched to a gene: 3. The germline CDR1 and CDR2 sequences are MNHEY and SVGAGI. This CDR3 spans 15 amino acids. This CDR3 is CASSMTSGGYNEQFF. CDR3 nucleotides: TGTGCCAGCAGTATGACTAGCGGGGGATACAATGAGCAGTTCTTC.

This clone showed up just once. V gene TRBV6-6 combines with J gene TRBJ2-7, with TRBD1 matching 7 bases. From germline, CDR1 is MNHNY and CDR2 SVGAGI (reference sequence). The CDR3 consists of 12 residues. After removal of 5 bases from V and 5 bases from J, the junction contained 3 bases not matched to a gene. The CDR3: CASSRQGHEQYF. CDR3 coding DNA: TGTGCCAGCAGTCGACAGGGACACGAGCAGTACTTC.

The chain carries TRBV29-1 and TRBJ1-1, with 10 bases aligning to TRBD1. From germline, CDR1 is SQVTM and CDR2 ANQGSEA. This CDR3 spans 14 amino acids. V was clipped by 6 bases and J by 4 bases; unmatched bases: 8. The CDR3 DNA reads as TGCAGCGTCATCGGACAGGGGGGCGGCACTGAAGCTTTCTTT. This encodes CSVIGQGGGTEAFF.

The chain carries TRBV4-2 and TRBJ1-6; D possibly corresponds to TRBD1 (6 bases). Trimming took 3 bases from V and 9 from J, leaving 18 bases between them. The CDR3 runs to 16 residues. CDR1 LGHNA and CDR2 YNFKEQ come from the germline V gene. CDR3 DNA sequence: TGTGCCAGCAGCCAGGAGCGTACCAGGGGATTTTCACCCCTCCACTTT. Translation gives CASSQERTRGFSPLHF.